This T cell receptor beta chain comes out of a study of shared clonotypes between healthy human individuals. Study results and limitations: For naive CD4 cells, around 5.1% of clonotypes were shared across a handful of donors. Incomplete sequencing of sorted subsets was indicated by rarefaction despite large depth.

The V gene lost 5 bases and the J gene lost 1 base, with 11 bases spanning the gap. Germline-derived CDR1 and CDR2 are SGHAT and FQNNGV. The CDR3 is made up of 15 amino acids. Concerning this clone itself: What it recognizes is unknown.

Under the authors' procedure: Owing to the provision of junction-only sequences devoid of quality scores by immunoSEQ, filtering differed. TCRdb's copy holds only in-frame clones and misses some; the assay was immunoSEQ multiplex PCR. The V and J calls and the clone size are those of that table, but D and trimming were determined from the DNA. This sample has approximately 1,500,000 clones; around 97% occur once, and the top ten carry about 1%. The rearrangement links TRBV11-2 to TRBJ2-2, with D maybe TRBD2 (5 bases). The source of this sequence is a young man in good health. The sample consisted of naive CD4+ T cells sorted from blood. Subset indicated: CD45RA+ positively selected. Here the CDR3 DNA reads TGTGCCAGCAGCCCTAGCATACAGAACACCGGGGAGCTGTTTTTT. Amino acids: CASSPSIQNTGELFF.